This T cell receptor (beta chain) was sequenced for a study of T cell responses to AZD1222 COVID-19 vaccine. Pooled in the analysis were second doses at about 4 or about 12 weeks. With regard to this clone: What it binds is not known.

The V gene lost 8 bases and the J gene lost 2 bases, with 15 bases spanning the gap. Germline CDR1 is LNHDA and CDR2 is SQIVND (reference sequence). The CDR3 length is 14 residues. Whole-study results and caveats: At baseline, just 6 or 7 AZD1222 recipients tested seropositive. Clonal diversity may have been underestimated, and the donors were mostly white British, with more females than males.

The method was immunoSEQ multiplex PCR; TCRdb's version includes in-frame clones alone and lacks a portion of them. The data contain 90,000 to 120,000 clones, around 90% of them singletons. The chain links TRBV19 to TRBJ1-2, with D perhaps TRBD1 (6 bases). This clonotype was obtained from an adult who received the AZD1222 COVID-19 vaccine. The sequenced sample was peripheral blood, obtained 28 days after the second AZD1222 dose. In DNA, the CDR3 is TGTGCCAGTCTCTTGGGACACACGAACTATGGCTACACCTTC. Protein product: CASLLGHTNYGYTF.